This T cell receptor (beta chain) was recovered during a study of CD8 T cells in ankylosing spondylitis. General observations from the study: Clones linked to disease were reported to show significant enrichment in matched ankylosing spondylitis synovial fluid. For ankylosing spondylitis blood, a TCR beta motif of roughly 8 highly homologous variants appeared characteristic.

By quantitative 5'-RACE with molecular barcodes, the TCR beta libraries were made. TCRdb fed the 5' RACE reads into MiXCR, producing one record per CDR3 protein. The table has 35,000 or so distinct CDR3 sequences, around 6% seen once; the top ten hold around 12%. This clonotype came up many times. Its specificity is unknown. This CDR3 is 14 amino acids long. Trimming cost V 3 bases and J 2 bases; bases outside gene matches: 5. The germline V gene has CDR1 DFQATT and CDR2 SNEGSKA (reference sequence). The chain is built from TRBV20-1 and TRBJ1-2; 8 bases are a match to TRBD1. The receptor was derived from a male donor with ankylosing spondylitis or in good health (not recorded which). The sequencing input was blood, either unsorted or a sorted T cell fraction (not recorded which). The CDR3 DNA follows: TGCAGTGCTAGGCGGCAGGGGGCGAACTATGGCTACACCTTC. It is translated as CSARRQGANYGYTF.